This T cell receptor beta chain appears in the sequencing data of a study of cytomegalovirus exposure and HLA in healthy donors. In regard to this clone: Its antigen is not known.

The PCR employed 60 Vbeta primers together with 13 Jbeta primers. TCRdb keeps only in-frame clones here, not all; method: immunoSEQ multiplex PCR. This sample contains 150,000 or so clones. Overall study findings and caveats: Usually a TCR sequence was rare, but some public TCRs were found in many donors. Analysis was performed later, and it showed HLA-associated TCR beta chains to be more clonally expanded than equally common others.

V lost 6 bases, J lost 0 bases, and 15 bases lay in between. This CDR3 region has 16 residues. Germline CDR1 reads MNHNY; CDR2 reads SVGAGI (reference sequence). The receptor was isolated from a woman in her fifties or sixties in good health and CMV-seronegative. The sequenced sample consisted of PBMCs. J is TRBJ1-3 and V is TRBV6-6, with a tentative D call TRBD1 (5 bases). CDR3 region: CASRHLRQSSGNTIYF. The CDR3 nucleotides read TGTGCCAGCAGACACCTTAGACAGAGCTCTGGAAACACCATATATTTT.